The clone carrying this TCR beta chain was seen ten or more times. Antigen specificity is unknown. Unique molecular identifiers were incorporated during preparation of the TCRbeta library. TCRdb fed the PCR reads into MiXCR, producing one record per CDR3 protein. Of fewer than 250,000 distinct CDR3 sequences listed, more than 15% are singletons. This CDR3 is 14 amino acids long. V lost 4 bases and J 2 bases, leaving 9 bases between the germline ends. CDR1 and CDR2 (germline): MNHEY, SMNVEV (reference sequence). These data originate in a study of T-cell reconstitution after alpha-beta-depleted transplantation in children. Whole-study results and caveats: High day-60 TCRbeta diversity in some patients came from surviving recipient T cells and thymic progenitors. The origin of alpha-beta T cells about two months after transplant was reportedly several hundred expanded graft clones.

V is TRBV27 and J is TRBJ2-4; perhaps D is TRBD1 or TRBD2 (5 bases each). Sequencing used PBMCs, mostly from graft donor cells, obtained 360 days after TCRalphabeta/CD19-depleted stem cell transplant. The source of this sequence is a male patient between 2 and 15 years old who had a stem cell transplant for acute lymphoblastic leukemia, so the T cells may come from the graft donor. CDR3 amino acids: CASSYGDPKNIQYF. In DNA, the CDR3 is TGTGCCAGCAGTTATGGGGACCCCAAAAACATTCAGTACTTC.